This entry is about one T cell receptor (beta chain). The sample belongs to a study of cytomegalovirus exposure and HLA in healthy donors. Germline CDR1 SEHNR, CDR2 FQNEAQ (reference sequence). The junction had 14 bases not matched to a gene; V was cut back by 5 bases and J by 9 bases. The CDR3 length is 16 residues. Vbeta (60) and Jbeta (13) primers were used in the PCR. Sequencing used immunoSEQ multiplex PCR; TCRdb keeps in-frame clones, though not all of them. This table has some 130,000 clones, 79% appearing once. The sequenced material came from PBMCs. This receptor was obtained from a man aged 35-49 years in good health and CMV-seropositive. The genes are TRBV7-9 and TRBJ2-1, with 9 positions matching TRBD2. Here the CDR3 DNA reads TGTGCCAGCAGCCCCCGTAGTAGCGGGAGAGGGGGTGAGCAGTTCTTC. Its protein is CASSPRSSGRGGEQFF.